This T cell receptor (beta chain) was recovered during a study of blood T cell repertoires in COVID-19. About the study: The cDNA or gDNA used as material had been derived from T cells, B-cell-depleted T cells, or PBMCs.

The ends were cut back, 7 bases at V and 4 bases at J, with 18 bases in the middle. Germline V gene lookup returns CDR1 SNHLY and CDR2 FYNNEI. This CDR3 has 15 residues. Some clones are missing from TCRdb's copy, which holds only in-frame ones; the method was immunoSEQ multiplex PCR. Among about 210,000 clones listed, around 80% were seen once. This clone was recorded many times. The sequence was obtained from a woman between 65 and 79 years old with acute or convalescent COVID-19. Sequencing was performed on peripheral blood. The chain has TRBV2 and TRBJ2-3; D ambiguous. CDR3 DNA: TGTGCCAGCACTTTGAGGCAGAGGTCGGCAGATACGCAGTATTTT. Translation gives CASTLRQRSADTQYF.